Detailed here is one TCR beta chain. The antigen is unknown. A single base separates this from a much larger clone, so it may be a read error. Germline V lookup: CDR1 KGHSH, CDR2 LQKENI. CDR3 size: 16 residues. The data are from a study of T cells in Graves' hyperthyroidism and ophthalmopathy. Findings and caveats of the study: Stable hyperthyroidism was told apart from ophthalmopathy by a model built on 13 V-J features.

Researchers took RNA transcripts and amplified the TCR beta CDR3 regions from them. During a first-round RT-PCR of the TCR CDR3, the HTBI primer set was used. Via MiXCR, TCRdb re-called the multiplex PCR reads, giving one row per CDR3 protein. The table shows about 480,000 distinct CDR3 sequences, with over 13% occurring only once. The source material was blood. The V gene is TRBV18, the J gene TRBJ2-2, with D perhaps TRBD2 (5 bases). The receptor comes from a woman between 18 and 30 years old with Graves' hyperthyroidism. CDR3 amino acids: CAISTLADTNTGELFF. The DNA of the CDR3 is TGTGCCATCTCAACCCTAGCAGATACGAACACCGGGGAGCTGTTTTTT.